The sequence of this T cell receptor (beta chain) was determined in a study of beta chain features in type 1 diabetes. Study as a whole: There were some 100,000,000 sorted cells examined across all samples.

General observations from the study: The naive, central memory and Treg TCRB repertoires looked more alike in patients than they did in healthy donors. Shortening of TCRB CDR3s, moderate but significant, appeared in all four CD4+ subsets of Type 1 diabetes patients. The study left unresolved whether HLA type influences TCRB rearrangement.

Expressed TCRB transcripts were sequenced after all isolated RNA was converted to cDNA. TCRdb's copy holds only in-frame clones and misses some; the assay was immunoSEQ multiplex PCR. The sample consists of 640,000 or so clones, over 12% of them appearing once. Points on this clone: Its antigen remains unidentified.

V lost 4 bases and J 3 bases, leaving 7 bases between the germline ends. The CDR3 sequence is 12 residues long. CDR1 and CDR2 (germline): MNHEY, SMNVEV (reference sequence). The chain has TRBV27 and TRBJ2-7; D not resolved. This sequence was found in a man younger than 35 with type 1 diabetes. Sequences were obtained from naive CD4+ T cells from blood. The CDR3 loop is CASSSRSYEQYF. The CDR3 DNA sequence: TGTGCCAGCAGTTCCAGGAGCTACGAGCAGTACTTC.